This T cell receptor beta chain was sequenced for a study of T cells in Graves' hyperthyroidism and ophthalmopathy. Study results and caveats: Model-based prediction identified ophthalmopathy a median around 6.5 months prior to its onset. Most expanded thyroid clonotypes above 0.001 also appeared in blood.

Participants, patients aged 18 to 65, had newly diagnosed hyperthyroidism with a duration under 2 months. Patients were excluded for uncontrolled infection, other autoimmune disease, pregnancy or lactation. Per the germline V gene, CDR1 is KGHSH and CDR2 is LQKENI. This CDR3 region has 12 residues. The V end was cut by 3 bases, the J end by 8 bases, with 10 bases between. TCR beta CDR3 regions were amplified from RNA. HTBI primers were the set used in a first-round RT-PCR of the TCR CDR3. TCRdb fed the multiplex PCR reads into MiXCR, producing one record per CDR3 protein. The sample gives approximately 560,000 distinct CDR3 sequences, around 46% of which show up once; just under 8.5% is in the top ten. As to this clonotype: Its target is unknown.

The material sequenced was peripheral blood or thyroid tissue (not recorded which). The receptor was isolated from a woman aged 18-30 years with Graves' hyperthyroidism. This sequence joins TRBV18 and TRBJ1-1, with unresolved D. For the CDR3, the DNA is TGTGCCAGCTCACCTGCCCCGGACGAAGCTTTCTTT. Translation: CASSPAPDEAFF.